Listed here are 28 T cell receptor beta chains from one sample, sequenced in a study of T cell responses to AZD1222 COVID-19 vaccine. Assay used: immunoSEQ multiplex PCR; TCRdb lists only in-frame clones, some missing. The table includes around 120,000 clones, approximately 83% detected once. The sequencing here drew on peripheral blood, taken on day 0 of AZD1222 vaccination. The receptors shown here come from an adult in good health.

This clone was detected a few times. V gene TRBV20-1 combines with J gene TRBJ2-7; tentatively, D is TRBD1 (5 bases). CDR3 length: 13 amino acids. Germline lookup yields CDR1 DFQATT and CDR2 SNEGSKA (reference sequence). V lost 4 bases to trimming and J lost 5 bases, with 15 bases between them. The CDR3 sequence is CSANDDSWHEQYF. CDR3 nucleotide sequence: TGCAGTGCTAATGATGACAGTTGGCACGAGCAGTACTTC.

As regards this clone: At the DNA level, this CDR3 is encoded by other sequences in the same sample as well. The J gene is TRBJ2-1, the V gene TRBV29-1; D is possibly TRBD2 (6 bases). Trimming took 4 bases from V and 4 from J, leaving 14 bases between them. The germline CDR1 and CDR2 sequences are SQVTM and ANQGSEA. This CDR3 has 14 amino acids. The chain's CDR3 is CSVAPGGSYNEQFF. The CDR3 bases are TGCAGCGTTGCCCCCGGGGGATCGTACAATGAGCAGTTCTTC.

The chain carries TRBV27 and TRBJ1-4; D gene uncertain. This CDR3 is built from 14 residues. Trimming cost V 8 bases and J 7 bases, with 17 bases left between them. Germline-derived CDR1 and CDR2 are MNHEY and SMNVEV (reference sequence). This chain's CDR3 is CASRDSLVAEKLFF. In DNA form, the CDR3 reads TGTGCCAGCCGGGATTCCTTAGTGGCTGAAAAACTGTTTTTT.

CDR3 in amino acids: CASSPPNQPQHF. The CDR3 nucleotides are TGTGCCAGCAGCCCCCCCAATCAGCCCCAGCATTTT. This sequence joins TRBV12-3 or TRBV12-4 and TRBJ1-5; D uncertain. The CDR3 consists of 12 residues. V was trimmed by 6 bases and J by 3 bases, leaving 6 bases between them.

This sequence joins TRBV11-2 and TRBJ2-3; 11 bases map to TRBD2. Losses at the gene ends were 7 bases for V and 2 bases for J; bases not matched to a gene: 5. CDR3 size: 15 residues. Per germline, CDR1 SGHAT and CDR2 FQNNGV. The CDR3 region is CASIRLAGFTDTQYF. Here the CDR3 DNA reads TGTGCCAGCATCCGACTAGCGGGATTCACAGATACGCAGTATTTT.

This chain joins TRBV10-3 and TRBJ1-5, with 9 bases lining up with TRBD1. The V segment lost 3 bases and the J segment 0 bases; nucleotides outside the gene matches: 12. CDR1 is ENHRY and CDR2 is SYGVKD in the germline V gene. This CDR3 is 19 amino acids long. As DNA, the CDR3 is TGTGCCATCAGTGAATTCTGGGTGGGACAGGGAAATAGCAATCAGCCCCAGCATTTT. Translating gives CAISEFWVGQGNSNQPQHF.

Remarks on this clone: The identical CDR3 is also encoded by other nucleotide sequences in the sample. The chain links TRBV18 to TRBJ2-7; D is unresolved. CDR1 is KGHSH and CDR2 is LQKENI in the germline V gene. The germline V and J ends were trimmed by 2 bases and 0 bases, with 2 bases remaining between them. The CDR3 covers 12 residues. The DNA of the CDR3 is TGTGCCAGCTCACCATCCTCCTACGAGCAGTACTTC. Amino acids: CASSPSSYEQYF.

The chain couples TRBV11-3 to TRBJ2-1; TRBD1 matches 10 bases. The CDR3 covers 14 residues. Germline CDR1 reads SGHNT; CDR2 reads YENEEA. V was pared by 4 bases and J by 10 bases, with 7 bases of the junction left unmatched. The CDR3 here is CASSSETGGGEQFF. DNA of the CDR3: TGTGCCAGCAGCTCAGAGACAGGGGGCGGAGAGCAGTTCTTC.

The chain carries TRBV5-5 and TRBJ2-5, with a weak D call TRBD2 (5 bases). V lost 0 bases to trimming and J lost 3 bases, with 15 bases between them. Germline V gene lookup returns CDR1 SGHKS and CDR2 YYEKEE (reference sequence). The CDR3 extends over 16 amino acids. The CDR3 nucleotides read TGTGCCAGCAGCTTGGGAAGGCTAGAGGGAAAAGAGACCCAGTACTTC. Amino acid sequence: CASSLGRLEGKETQYF. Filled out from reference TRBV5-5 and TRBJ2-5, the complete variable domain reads DAGVTQSPTHLIKTRGQQVTLRCSPISGHKSVSWYQQVLGQGPQFIFQYYEKEERGRGNFPDRFSARQFPNYSSELNVNALLLGDSALYLCASSLGRLEGKETQYFGPGTRLLVL.

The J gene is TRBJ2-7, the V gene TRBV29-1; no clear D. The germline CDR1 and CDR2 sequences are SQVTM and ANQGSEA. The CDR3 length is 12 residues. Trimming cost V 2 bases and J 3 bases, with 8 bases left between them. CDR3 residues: CSVESSRYEQYF. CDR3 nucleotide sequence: TGCAGCGTTGAAAGCTCCCGCTACGAGCAGTACTTC.

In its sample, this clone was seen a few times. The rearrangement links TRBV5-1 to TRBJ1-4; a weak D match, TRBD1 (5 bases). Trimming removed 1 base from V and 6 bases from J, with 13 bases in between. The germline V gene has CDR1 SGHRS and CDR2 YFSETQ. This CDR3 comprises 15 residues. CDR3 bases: TGCGCCAGCAGCTTGTGGGCAGGGAGGGATGAAAAACTGTTTTTT. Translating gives CASSLWAGRDEKLFF. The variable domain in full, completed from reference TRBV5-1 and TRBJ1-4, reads KAGVTQTPRYLIKTRGQQVTLSCSPISGHRSVSWYQQTPGQGLQFLFEYFSETQRNKGNFPGRFSGRQFSNSRSEMNVSTLELGDSALYLCASSLWAGRDEKLFFGSGTQLSVL.

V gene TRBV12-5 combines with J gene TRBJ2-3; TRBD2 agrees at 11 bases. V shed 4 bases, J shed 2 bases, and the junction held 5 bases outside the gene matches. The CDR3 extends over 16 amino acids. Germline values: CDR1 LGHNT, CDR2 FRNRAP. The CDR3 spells CASGSGLAGYTDTQYF. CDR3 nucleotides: TGTGCTAGTGGTTCCGGACTAGCGGGCTACACAGATACGCAGTATTTT.

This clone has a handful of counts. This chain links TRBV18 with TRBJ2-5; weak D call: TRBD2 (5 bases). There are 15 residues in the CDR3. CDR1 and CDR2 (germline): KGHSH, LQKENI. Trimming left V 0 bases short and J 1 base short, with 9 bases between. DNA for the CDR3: TGTGCCAGCTCACCACCGGACGGGGTCCAAGAGACCCAGTACTTC. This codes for CASSPPDGVQETQYF.

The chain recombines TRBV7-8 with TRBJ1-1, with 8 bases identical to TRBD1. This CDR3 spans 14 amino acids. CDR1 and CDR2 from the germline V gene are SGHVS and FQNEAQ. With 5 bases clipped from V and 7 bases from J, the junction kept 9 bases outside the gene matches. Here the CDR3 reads CASSLRTGWFEAFF. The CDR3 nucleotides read TGTGCCAGCAGCCTCAGGACAGGGTGGTTTGAAGCTTTCTTT.

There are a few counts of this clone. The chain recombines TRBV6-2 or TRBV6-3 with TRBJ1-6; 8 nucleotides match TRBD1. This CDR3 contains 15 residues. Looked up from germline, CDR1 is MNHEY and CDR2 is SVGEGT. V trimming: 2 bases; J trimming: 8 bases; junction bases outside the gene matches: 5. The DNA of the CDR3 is TGTGCCAGCAGTTACCTGGCAGGGGGCGATTCACCCCTCCACTTT. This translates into CASSYLAGGDSPLHF.

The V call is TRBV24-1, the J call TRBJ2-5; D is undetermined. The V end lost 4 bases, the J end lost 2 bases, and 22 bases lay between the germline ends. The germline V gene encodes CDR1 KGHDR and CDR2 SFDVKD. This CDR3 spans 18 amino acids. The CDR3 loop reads CATSDPAVLGPKQETQYF. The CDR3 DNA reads TGTGCCACCAGTGACCCTGCGGTCCTCGGCCCAAAACAAGAGACCCAGTACTTC.

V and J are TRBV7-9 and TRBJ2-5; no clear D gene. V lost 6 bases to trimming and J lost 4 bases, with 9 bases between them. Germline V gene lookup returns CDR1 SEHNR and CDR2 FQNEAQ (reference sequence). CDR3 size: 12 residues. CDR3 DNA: TGTGCCAGCAGTTACCAGGCAGAGACCCAGTACTTC. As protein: CASSYQAETQYF.

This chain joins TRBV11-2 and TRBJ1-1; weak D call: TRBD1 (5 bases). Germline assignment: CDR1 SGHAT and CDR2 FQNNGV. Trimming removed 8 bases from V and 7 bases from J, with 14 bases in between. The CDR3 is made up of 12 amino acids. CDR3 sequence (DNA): TGTGCCAGCGTGGGAGGGGACCTTGAAGCTTTCTTT. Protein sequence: CASVGGDLEAFF.

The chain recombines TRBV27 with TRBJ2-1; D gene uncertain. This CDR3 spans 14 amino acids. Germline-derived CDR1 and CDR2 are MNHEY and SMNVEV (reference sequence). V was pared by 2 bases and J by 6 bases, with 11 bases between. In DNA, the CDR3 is TGTGCCAGCAGTTTACTAGTGGGCAGCAATGAGCAGTTCTTC. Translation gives CASSLLVGSNEQFF.

CDR3 amino acids: CASSLGGSGSYNEQFF. Written as DNA, the CDR3 is TGTGCCAGCAGCTTAGGGGGCAGTGGCTCCTACAATGAGCAGTTCTTC. The gene calls are TRBV11-3 and TRBJ2-1, with D perhaps TRBD1 (5 bases). Looked up from germline, CDR1 is SGHNT and CDR2 is YENEEA. The ends were cut back, 1 base at V and 0 bases at J, with 10 bases in the middle. This CDR3 contains 16 residues.

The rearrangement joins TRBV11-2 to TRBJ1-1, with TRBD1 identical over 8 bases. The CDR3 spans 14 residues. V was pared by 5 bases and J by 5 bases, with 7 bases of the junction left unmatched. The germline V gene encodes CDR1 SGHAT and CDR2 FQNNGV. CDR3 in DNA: TGTGCCAGCAGCCTACACAACAGGGGGACTGAAGCTTTCTTT. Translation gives CASSLHNRGTEAFF.

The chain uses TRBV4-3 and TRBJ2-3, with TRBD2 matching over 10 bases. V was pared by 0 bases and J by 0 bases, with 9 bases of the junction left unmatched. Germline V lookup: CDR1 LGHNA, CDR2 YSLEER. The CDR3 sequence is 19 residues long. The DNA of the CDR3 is TGCGCCAGCAGCCAAGAAGGTGCTAGCGGGGGTTTTAGCACAGATACGCAGTATTTT. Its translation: CASSQEGASGGFSTDTQYF.

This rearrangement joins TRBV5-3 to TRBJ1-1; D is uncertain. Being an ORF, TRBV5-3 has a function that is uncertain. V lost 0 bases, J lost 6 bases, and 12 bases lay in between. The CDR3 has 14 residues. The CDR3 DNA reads TGTGCCAGAAGCTTGGCCCCCTATGCCGCTGAAGCTTTCTTT. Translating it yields CARSLAPYAAEAFF.

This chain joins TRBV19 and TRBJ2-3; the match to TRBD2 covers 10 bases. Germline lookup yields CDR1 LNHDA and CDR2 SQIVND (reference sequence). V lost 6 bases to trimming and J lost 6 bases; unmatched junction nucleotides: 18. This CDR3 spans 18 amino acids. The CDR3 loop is CASSEQRASGGFWDTQYF. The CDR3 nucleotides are TGTGCCAGTAGCGAGCAGAGGGCTAGCGGGGGATTTTGGGATACGCAGTATTTT.

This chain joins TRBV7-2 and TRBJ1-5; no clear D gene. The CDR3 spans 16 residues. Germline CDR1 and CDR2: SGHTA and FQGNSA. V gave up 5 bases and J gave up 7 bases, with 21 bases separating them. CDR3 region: CASSPHLSQVTQPQHF. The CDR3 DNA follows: TGTGCCAGCAGCCCACATTTGAGTCAGGTCACCCAGCCCCAGCATTTT.

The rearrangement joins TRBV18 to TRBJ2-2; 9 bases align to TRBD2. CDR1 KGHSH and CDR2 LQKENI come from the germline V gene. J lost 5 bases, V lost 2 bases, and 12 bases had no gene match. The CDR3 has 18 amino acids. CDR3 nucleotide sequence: TGTGCCAGCTCACCAGGGACTAGCATAGGTGAGGGTACCGGGGAGCTGTTTTTT. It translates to CASSPGTSIGEGTGELFF.

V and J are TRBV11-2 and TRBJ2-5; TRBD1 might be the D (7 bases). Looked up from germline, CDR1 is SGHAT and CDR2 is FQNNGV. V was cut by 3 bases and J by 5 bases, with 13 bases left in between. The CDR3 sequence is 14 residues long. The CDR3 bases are TGTGCCAGCAGCTTCACAGGGGCGGGGGAGACCCAGTACTTC. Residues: CASSFTGAGETQYF. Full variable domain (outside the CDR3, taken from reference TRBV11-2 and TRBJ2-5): EAGVAQSPRYKIIEKRQSVAFWCNPISGHATLYWYQQILGQGPKLLIQFQNNGVVDDSQLPKDRFSAERLKGVDSTLKIQPAKLEDSAVYLCASSFTGAGETQYFGPGTRLLVL.

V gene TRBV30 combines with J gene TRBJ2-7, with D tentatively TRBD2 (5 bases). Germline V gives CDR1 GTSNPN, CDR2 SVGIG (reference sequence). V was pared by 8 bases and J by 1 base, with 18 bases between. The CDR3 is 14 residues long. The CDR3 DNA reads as TGTGCCCTAACACGGACTCAATCGTCCTACGAGCAGTACTTC. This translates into CALTRTQSSYEQYF.